Listed below are T cell receptor beta chains from one sample, sequenced in a study of OX40 agonist ivuxolimab in advanced cancers. The protocol was immunoSEQ multiplex PCR, while the TCRdb copy is restricted to in-frame clones and leaves out a portion. The data contain tens of thousands of clones, about 94% of them singletons. Specimen: CD4+ or CD8+ T cells sorted from blood, collected in a trial of the OX40 agonist ivuxolimab. The receptors stem from an adult with an advanced solid tumor such as melanoma, head and neck, liver or kidney cancer. The CDR3 runs from the conserved cysteine through the conserved F or W. D genes are given only for firm matches. Only part of the rows carry a size: once, few, many, or a class if the clone is expanded.

V	J	size	D	CDR3	DNA
TRBV9	TRBJ2-7	NA	TRBD2	CASSVGAGGPYEQYF	TGTGCCAGCAGCGTAGGGGCGGGAGGTCCCTACGAGCAGTACTTC
TRBV5-1	TRBJ2-2	NA	NA	CASSFERTANTGELFF	TGCGCCAGCAGCTTTGAGCGGACAGCGAACACCGGGGAGCTGTTTTTT
TRBV7-2	TRBJ1-3	NA	NA	CASRLIGNTIYF	TGTGCCAGCAGACTAATAGGAAACACCATATATTTT
TRBV27	TRBJ2-5	few	TRBD2	CASSRGLAGVETQYF	TGTGCCAGCAGCCGCGGACTAGCGGGAGTTGAGACCCAGTACTTC
TRBV10-1	TRBJ1-2	NA	NA	CASSGQPGAGYTF	TGCGCCAGCAGTGGACAGCCCGGGGCAGGCTACACCTTC
TRBV29-1	TRBJ2-2	NA	TRBD2	CSVEAGGGELFF	TGCAGCGTTGAAGCGGGAGGCGGGGAGCTGTTTTTT
TRBV9	TRBJ1-5	NA	NA	CASSYDGMSQPQHF	TGTGCCAGCAGCTATGACGGGATGAGTCAGCCCCAGCATTTT
TRBV6-4	TRBJ2-5	once	NA	CASSDRPGETQYF	TGTGCCAGCAGTGACCGGCCTGGGGAGACCCAGTACTTC
TRBV30	TRBJ2-1	NA	NA	CAWSVKGRPGTDEQFF	TGTGCCTGGAGTGTAAAGGGGAGGCCGGGCACGGATGAGCAGTTCTTC
TRBV2	TRBJ2-1	NA	NA	CASSEYFQYNEQFF	TGTGCCAGCAGCGAATATTTCCAGTACAATGAGCAGTTCTTC
TRBV6-6	TRBJ2-5	NA	TRBD2	CASSYSLAGQETQYF	TGTGCCAGCAGTTACTCACTAGCGGGACAAGAGACCCAGTACTTC
TRBV7-9	TRBJ2-7	NA	NA	CASSKDPRGYEQYF	TGTGCCAGCAGCAAGGACCCGAGGGGCTACGAGCAGTACTTC
TRBV28	TRBJ2-7	NA	TRBD1	CATQKGAGDEQYF	TGTGCCACCCAGAAGGGGGCCGGGGACGAGCAGTACTTC
TRBV7-9	TRBJ1-2	NA	NA	CASSLDHSAAGYTF	TGTGCCAGCAGCTTAGATCACTCCGCGGCTGGCTACACCTTC
TRBV20-1	TRBJ1-3	NA	NA	CSASPGNTIYF	TGCAGTGCTAGTCCCGGAAACACCATATATTTT
TRBV30	TRBJ2-5	NA	TRBD2	CAWNSLAGGETQYF	TGTGCCTGGAATAGCCTAGCGGGAGGTGAGACCCAGTACTTC
TRBV19	TRBJ1-5	once	TRBD1	CASIPSTGGRISSNQPQHF	TGTGCCAGTATCCCCTCGACAGGGGGAAGAATTTCGAGCAATCAGCCCCAGCATTTT
TRBV19	TRBJ2-7	NA	NA	CARTPSKTYEQYF	TGTGCCAGAACCCCCAGTAAGACCTACGAGCAGTACTTC
TRBV30	TRBJ2-1	NA	NA	CAWSVQGYNEQFF	TGTGCCTGGAGTGTGCAGGGGTACAATGAGCAGTTCTTC
TRBV10-2	TRBJ2-2	NA	NA	CASSESWVPTGELFF	TGCGCCAGCAGTGAGTCGTGGGTCCCAACCGGGGAGCTGTTTTTT
TRBV2	TRBJ2-5	NA	TRBD2	CASSLGLAATPRETQYF	TGTGCCAGCAGTTTGGGACTAGCGGCGACTCCAAGGGAGACCCAGTACTTC
TRBV30	TRBJ1-5	NA	NA	CAWSKFHWGDSNQPQHF	TGTGCCTGGAGTAAATTTCACTGGGGGGATAGCAATCAGCCCCAGCATTTT